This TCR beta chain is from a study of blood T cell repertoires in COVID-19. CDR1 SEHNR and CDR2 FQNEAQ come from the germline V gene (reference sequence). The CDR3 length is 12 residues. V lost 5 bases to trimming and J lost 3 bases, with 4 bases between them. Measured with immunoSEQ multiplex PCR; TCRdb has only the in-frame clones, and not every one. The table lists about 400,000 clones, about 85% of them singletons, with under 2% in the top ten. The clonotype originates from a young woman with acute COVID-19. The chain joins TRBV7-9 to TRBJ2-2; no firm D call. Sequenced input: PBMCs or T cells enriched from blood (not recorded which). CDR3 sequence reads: CASSPYTGELFF. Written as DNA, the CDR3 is TGTGCCAGCAGCCCATACACCGGGGAGCTGTTTTTT.